The entry that follows covers one T cell receptor beta chain sequence. Its antigen is still unknown. The record has no base qualities; no much larger clone is one base away. The immunoSEQ assay, a bias-controlled multiplex PCR using V- and J-specific primers, was used to amplify TCR beta CDR3 regions from genomic DNA. A second PCR step added a proprietary barcode and Illumina adapter sequences to the CDR3 amplicons. CDR3 libraries were sequenced on an Illumina MiSeq instrument. In the authors' own workflow: Export and quality control were handled in immunoSEQ Analyzer 3.0, while downstream analyses relied on R Bioconductor and Immunarch. Only productive rearrangements within the normalized downsampled data set were used in the calculation of repertoire metrics. In the normalized cohort, clonotypes with more than 5 templates were defined as pathologically expanded. The Inverse Simpson Index served as the measure of repertoire diversity. CMV-specificity analyses were carried out on the non-normalized data set to capture all clonotypes. TCRdb carries this immuneACCESS record with in-frame sequences only. Its versions omit some clonotypes, under half of them owing to an unresolved V gene in the studies checked, with the rest unexplained. V and J calls and clone size come straight from that table; D and trimming were deduced from the DNA. This sample holds roughly 48,000 clones; 82% were observed only once. Roughly 5.5% of the sample is taken by the ten largest.

The entry originates in a study of T cell clonotyping in hematopoietic cell transplantation (TCRdb year 2021). For context, the study as a whole: Recipient samples taken before transplant were obtained following cytoreduction. Patient recruitment ran from September 2015 to early 2017, and follow-up continued until late 2020 or death. The study collected 110 to 150 blood samples from 35 consecutive transplant recipients and their related donors.

Sample time point, as interpreted from the label and publication: recipient sample about 28 days before transplant, after cytoreduction. Blood from recipients was drawn roughly 28 days before transplant, then again at days 30, 100 and 180 after transplant. Nuclei Lysis Solution was used to extract genomic DNA from fresh or cryopreserved unfractionated peripheral blood mononuclear cells. The investigation overall reported the following: The sample size was limited, and CD4 and CD8 repertoire contributions could not be separated because cells were not sorted. Donor and pretransplant recipient Inverse Simpson Index values predicted broader posttransplant TCR repertoire diversity. Just a small fraction of recipient repertoires overlapped with donor repertoires, and more than 95% appeared de novo at the given depth. After transplant, TCR diversity in recipients dropped, and pathologically expanded clonotypes climbed progressively between day 30 and day 180.

Taken from the germline V gene, the CDR1 and CDR2 loops are SGHTA and FQGNSA. V gives up 5 bases and J gives up 2 bases, and the segment between their germline ends measures 10 bases. From its cysteine to its phenylalanine, the CDR3 spans 14 amino acids. The retained sequence is limited to the CDR3, 42 bases, with the frame set at the first base. The specimen was peripheral blood mononuclear cells, collected before stem cell transplant. The receptor comes from a man in his sixties with myelodysplastic syndrome. Some clones in this sample may be carry-over from other donors' samples. The rearrangement joined TRBV7-2 to TRBJ1-3, with no D gene named confidently. The DNA sequence reads TGTGCCAGCAGCCTGATGATTACTGGAAACACCATATATTTT. This yields the protein CASSLMITGNTIYF.